The rows below give T cell receptor beta chains drawn from one sample of a study of blood T cell repertoires in COVID-19. Method: immunoSEQ multiplex PCR; TCRdb's copy keeps in-frame clones and lacks some. The table has 200,000 to 300,000 clones, more than 70% seen once; the top ten hold 2.3%. Sequenced: peripheral blood. These receptors were taken from a woman aged 50 to 60 with acute or convalescent COVID-19. The CDR3 runs from the conserved cysteine through the conserved F or W. A D gene is named only where the DNA matches it firmly. Size is omitted from some rows. Given values are once, few, many or a class for expanded clones.

j_gene,v_gene,abundance,d_gene,CDR3aa,CDR3nt
TRBJ2-7,TRBV6-5,.,.,CASSYGGSYEQYF,TGTGCCAGCAGTTACGGCGGCTCCTACGAGCAGTACTTC
TRBJ1-6,TRBV18,.,.,CASSPSGTLGSPLHF,TGTGCCAGCTCACCATCGGGGACATTAGGTTCACCCCTCCACTTT
TRBJ1-6,TRBV18,.,TRBD1,CASSPRDRGDSPLHF,TGTGCCAGCTCACCACGGGACAGGGGTGATTCACCCCTCCACTTT
TRBJ1-2,TRBV30,.,.,CAWSERETGYTF,TGTGCCTGGAGTGAAAGGGAGACTGGCTACACCTTC
TRBJ2-1,TRBV6-2/TRBV6-3,.,TRBD2,CASSRREIEQFF,TGTGCCAGCAGTCGGCGGGAGATTGAGCAGTTCTTC
TRBJ1-1,TRBV7-3,.,.,CASSSQGGDTEAFF,TGTGCCAGCAGCTCGCAGGGTGGGGACACTGAAGCTTTCTTT
TRBJ2-7,TRBV5-1,.,.,CASSLDGALSYEQYF,TGCGCCAGCAGCTTGGATGGGGCCCTCTCCTACGAGCAGTACTTC
TRBJ1-2,TRBV4-1,few,.,CASSQAAGLYGYTF,TGCGCCAGCAGCCAAGCTGCAGGACTATATGGCTACACCTTC
TRBJ2-5,TRBV24-1,.,TRBD1,CATSDPGTGYQETQYF,TGTGCCACCAGTGATCCCGGGACAGGGTACCAAGAGACCCAGTACTTC
TRBJ2-5,TRBV6-5,.,.,CASRPRTGSGETQYF,TGTGCCAGCAGACCTAGGACGGGATCGGGGGAGACCCAGTACTTC
TRBJ2-1,TRBV11-3,.,TRBD2,CASSSRGLADNEQFF,TGTGCCAGCAGCTCACGGGGACTAGCGGACAATGAGCAGTTCTTC
TRBJ2-2,TRBV6-6,.,TRBD2,CASSWTSLNTGELFF,TGTGCCAGCAGCTGGACTAGCTTGAACACCGGGGAGCTGTTTTTT
TRBJ2-1,TRBV23-1,.,.,CASSHLRDRNEQFF,TGCGCCAGCAGTCACTTGCGGGATAGGAATGAGCAGTTCTTC
TRBJ1-2,TRBV7-2,.,.,CASRLEFDGYTF,TGTGCCAGCCGGTTGGAGTTCGATGGCTACACCTTC
TRBJ2-7,TRBV28,.,.,CASSFVGGDEQYF,TGTGCCAGCAGTTTCGTGGGGGGTGACGAGCAGTACTTC
TRBJ1-1,TRBV5-8,.,TRBD1,CASSFGRGDTEAFF,TGTGCCAGCAGCTTTGGCAGGGGGGACACTGAAGCTTTCTTT
TRBJ1-6,TRBV6-2/TRBV6-3,.,.,CASSEMRSPLHF,TGTGCCAGCAGTGAGATGCGTTCACCCCTCCACTTT